Each of the 12 T cell receptor beta chains below was sequenced from the same sample in a study of blood T cell repertoires in COVID-19. Profiled with immunoSEQ multiplex PCR; TCRdb holds only in-frame clones, not every one. The table lists roughly 250,000 clones, around 88% of them singletons. Sequences were obtained from PBMCs or T cells enriched from blood (not recorded which). The receptors here all came from a woman aged 50 to 60 who had recovered from COVID-19.

The rearrangement joins TRBV7-2 to TRBJ2-3, with 8 positions matching TRBD2. Per the germline V gene, CDR1 is SGHTA and CDR2 is FQGNSA. This CDR3 has 16 residues. V lost 1 base, J lost 4 bases, and 7 bases stayed unmatched. CDR3 sequence: CASSLGRAGAADTQYF. The CDR3 DNA follows: TGTGCCAGCAGCTTAGGGCGAGCGGGGGCGGCAGATACGCAGTATTTT.

This clone was detected only a few times. V usage is TRBV11-2 and J usage is TRBJ1-1, with D tentatively TRBD1 (6 bases). The ends were cut back, 1 base at V and 5 bases at J, with 14 bases in the middle. Germline V lookup: CDR1 SGHAT, CDR2 FQNNGV. This CDR3 spans 15 amino acids. The DNA for the CDR3 is TGTGCCAGCAGCTTAGGTGCAGGGGTGGGGACTGAAGCTTTCTTT. Residues: CASSLGAGVGTEAFF.

In nucleotides, the CDR3 is TGTGCCAGCAGGGTGGGACTCGGGGAGCTGTTTTTT. It translates to CASRVGLGELFF. The chain combines TRBV6-5 with TRBJ2-2; D may be TRBD2 (6 bases). The CDR3 contains 12 residues. V was cut by 6 bases and J by 7 bases, with 9 bases left in between. CDR1 is MNHEY, CDR2 SVGAGI, per germline.

CDR3 region: CASSPWTGKMIEKLFF. CDR3 DNA: TGTGCCAGTAGTCCTTGGACAGGGAAGATGATTGAAAAACTGTTTTTT. V and J are TRBV19 and TRBJ1-4, with 8 bases identical to TRBD1. Germline V lookup: CDR1 LNHDA, CDR2 SQIVND (reference sequence). The junction had 12 bases not matched to a gene; V was cut back by 5 bases and J by 7 bases. There are 16 residues in the CDR3.

This clone was seen only once. J is TRBJ1-5 and V is TRBV4-3, with 12 bases fitting TRBD1. V lost 3 bases to trimming and J lost 7 bases; unmatched junction nucleotides: 4. CDR1 and CDR2 from the germline V gene are LGHNA and YSLEER. The CDR3 covers 15 residues. This CDR3 is CASSQGQGAGQPQHF. CDR3 in DNA: TGCGCCAGCAGCCAGGGACAGGGGGCAGGGCAGCCCCAGCATTTT.

The chain couples TRBV27 to TRBJ2-7, with TRBD1 matching 12 bases. Losses at the gene ends were 3 bases for V and 3 bases for J; bases not matched to a gene: 6. CDR3 length equals 16 residues. CDR1 MNHEY and CDR2 SMNVEV come from the germline V gene (reference sequence). The DNA for the CDR3 is TGTGCCAGCAGTTTGGTCGGGACAGGGGGCCGCTACGAGCAGTACTTC. This codes for CASSLVGTGGRYEQYF.

The chain is built from TRBV4-2 and TRBJ2-5, with 7 nucleotides matching TRBD2. CDR1 LGHNA and CDR2 YNFKEQ come from the germline V gene. J gave up 4 bases and V 3 bases, and 11 bases lay outside the gene matches. The CDR3 covers 16 residues. The CDR3 DNA sequence: TGTGCCAGCAGCCATTCTGGGGGGGTTAAGGGAGAGACCCAGTACTTC. Protein: CASSHSGGVKGETQYF.

The rearrangement uses TRBV9 and TRBJ2-3, with 11 bases fitting TRBD2. The V gene's germline CDR1 is SGDLS and CDR2 YYNGEE. The V and J ends lost 0 bases and 5 bases, in that order; junction bases with no gene match: 11. The CDR3 consists of 18 residues. CDR3 amino acids: CASSVGAALAGVGDTQYF. In DNA, the CDR3 is TGTGCCAGCAGCGTAGGGGCGGCACTAGCGGGAGTGGGAGATACGCAGTATTTT. The full variable domain, in which reference TRBV9 and TRBJ2-3 provide the parts outside the CDR3, is DSGVTQTPKHLITATGQRVTLRCSPRSGDLSVYWYQQSLDQGLQFLIQYYNGEERAKGNILERFSAQQFPDLHSELNLSSLELGDSALYFCASSVGAALAGVGDTQYFGPGTRLTVL.

The chain employs TRBV4-3 and TRBJ1-3, with D maybe TRBD1 (5 bases). CDR1 and CDR2 from the germline V gene are LGHNA and YSLEER. The CDR3 consists of 16 residues. Trimming shortened V by 3 bases and J by 0 bases, and 12 bases separated the two germline ends. The CDR3 DNA reads TGCGCCAGCAGCCAGATAACAGGTGACTCTGGAAACACCATATATTTT. Its translation is CASSQITGDSGNTIYF.

The rearrangement joins TRBV7-3 to TRBJ1-1, with D possibly TRBD1 on 5 matching bases. The CDR3 consists of 14 residues. Germline CDR1 SGHTA, CDR2 FQGTGA. V lost 5 bases and J lost 4, with 14 bases in between. DNA for the CDR3: TGTGCCAGCAGCACGACTCCCGGGGGCACTGAAGCTTTCTTT. Translating gives CASSTTPGGTEAFF.

The rearrangement joins TRBV29-1 to TRBJ2-3, with 7 bases aligning to TRBD1. The germline V gene has CDR1 SQVTM and CDR2 ANQGSEA. The CDR3 extends over 16 amino acids. Trimming at V came to 8 bases and at J to 0 bases, leaving 14 bases not matched to a gene. In DNA, the CDR3 is TGCAGCATCCCCCTGGGACAGTTAGCTAGCACAGATACGCAGTATTTT. Amino acids: CSIPLGQLASTDTQYF.

This chain uses TRBV5-1 with TRBJ2-3; D possibly corresponds to TRBD1 (6 bases). Trimming left V 4 bases short and J 3 bases short, with 21 bases between. This CDR3 is 17 amino acids long. The germline CDR1 and CDR2 sequences are SGHRS and YFSETQ. CDR3 sequence reads: CASSTVRARGGTDTQYF. The CDR3 nucleotides read TGCGCCAGCAGCACGGTACGGGCCCGAGGGGGTACAGATACGCAGTATTTT.